This TCR beta chain derives from a study of PD-1 blockade in mismatch repair-deficient tumors. Study overall: Enrolled about 2012-2016, patients had progressing, pretreated mismatch repair-deficient cancers of 12 types. Overall study results and limits: Tumor-resident clones, often undetectable pretreatment in blood, expanded then contracted after pembrolizumab.

For this clone: The target antigen is unknown.

Using immunoSEQ multiplex PCR, the repertoire was profiled, and TCRdb retains in-frame clones only, with some absent. The table lists some 84,000 clones, roughly 80% of them singletons. This CDR3 contains 14 residues. CDR1 MNHEY and CDR2 SVGAGI come from the germline V gene. Trimming removed 5 bases at V and 6 bases at J, with 17 bases between. Mismatch repair deficiency was confirmed in all patients, by PCR or immunohistochemistry. A few pembrolizumab responders had their TCRs sequenced. Sample: peripheral blood, taken 12 weeks after starting pembrolizumab. The sequence derives from an adult with mismatch repair-deficient cancer. This rearrangement joins TRBV6-5 to TRBJ2-7, with a weak D call TRBD2 (6 bases). CDR3 protein: CASSPPLRRGEQYF. The DNA for the CDR3 is TGTGCCAGCAGTCCCCCACTGCGGCGGGGCGAGCAGTACTTC.